This TCR beta chain was sequenced for a study of cytomegalovirus exposure and HLA in healthy donors. Findings of the study overall: Near-uniform donor sequencing depth was presumed by presence/absence analyses. A list of 164 TCR beta chains associated with cytomegalovirus was given.

The J segment lost 1 base and the V segment lost 4 bases, leaving 3 bases of the junction unmatched. This CDR3 has 15 amino acids. Germline V gene data show CDR1 as LNHDA and CDR2 as SQIVND (reference sequence). Details on this clone: Its specificity is not known.

Primers included in the PCR were 60 Vbeta and 13 Jbeta primers. Data came from immunoSEQ multiplex PCR; TCRdb stores just in-frame clones and leaves some out. The sample records tens of thousands of clones, 74% being singletons. The TCR sequence derives from a woman aged 45-59 years in good health and CMV-seropositive. Sequencing was done on a sample of PBMCs. The chain links TRBV19 to TRBJ1-1; 10 nucleotides match TRBD1. This CDR3 reads CASSTRDRGNTEAFF. The CDR3 DNA is TGTGCCAGTAGTACCCGGGACAGGGGGAACACTGAAGCTTTCTTT.